A selection of T cell receptor beta chains follows, all from one sample in a study of regulatory T cells in long-lasting Graves disease. One entry per CDR3 protein results from TCRdb running MiXCR on the multiplex PCR reads. The data contain hundreds of thousands of distinct CDR3 sequences, roughly 15% of them singletons. The data also belong to a second study, concerning T cells in Graves' hyperthyroidism and ophthalmopathy.

The sequenced sample was peripheral blood mononuclear cells (PBMCs), obtained at new diagnosis, from a patient treated with antithyroid drugs. These receptor sequences come from a woman aged 25 to 45 with Graves disease. CDR3s include the opening cysteine and the closing phenylalanine or tryptophan. A D gene is named only where the DNA matches it firmly. Clone size is not always given. Where it is, it says once, few, many or a class for expanded clones.

j_call clone_size v_call d_call cdr3_aa cdr3_nt
TRBJ1-4 many TRBV12-3/TRBV12-4 . CASTPGMREAEKLFF TGTGCCAGCACCCCAGGGATGCGGGAAGCGGAAAAACTGTTTTTT
TRBJ1-2 few TRBV16 . CASSQPSLGDYGYTF TGTGCCAGCAGCCAGCCCTCTTTGGGGGACTATGGCTACACCTTC
TRBJ2-1 many TRBV6-2/TRBV6-3 . CASSEAGGIDEQFF TGTGCCAGCAGTGAAGCAGGAGGAATCGATGAGCAGTTCTTC
TRBJ2-7 many TRBV20-1 TRBD2 CSARGGTSASSYEQYF TGCAGTGCTAGAGGGGGGACTAGCGCTAGCTCCTACGAGCAGTACTTC
TRBJ2-1 . TRBV20-1 TRBD2 CSARDAPSGGYEQLF TGCAGTGCTAGAGATGCGCCTAGCGGGGGGTATGAGCAGCTCTTC
TRBJ1-6 . TRBV10-3 TRBD1 CAISRDRDNSPLHF TGTGCCATCAGCCGGGACAGGGATAACTCACCCCTCCACTTT
TRBJ2-2 many TRBV7-8 . CASSFDKNTGELFF TGTGCCAGCAGCTTTGACAAGAACACCGGGGAGCTGTTTTTT
TRBJ1-2 . TRBV27 TRBD1 CASSPETGPHVGYTF TGTGCCAGCAGTCCGGAGACAGGGCCCCACGTTGGCTACACCTTC
TRBJ2-7 . TRBV25-1 . CASSDHRVPFLDEQYF TGTGCCAGCAGTGATCACAGGGTCCCCTTTCTGGACGAGCAGTACTTC
TRBJ2-7 many TRBV28 . CASSDPVARPRSEQYF TGTGCCAGCAGTGACCCGGTAGCCCGTCCTCGCTCTGAGCAGTACTTC
TRBJ2-1 many TRBV6-1 . CASSERRMSSYNEQFF TGTGCCAGCAGTGAGAGACGGATGTCCTCCTACAATGAGCAGTTCTTC
TRBJ2-2 many TRBV28 . CASSLSASTGELFF TGTGCCAGCAGTTTATCGGCTTCTACCGGGGAGCTGTTTTTT
TRBJ1-4 few TRBV6-9 . CASSYAGEKLFF TGTGCCAGCAGTTACGCCGGAGAAAAACTGTTTTTT
TRBJ1-2 . TRBV5-1 TRBD1 CASSLEWGQGADGYTF TGTGCCAGCAGCTTGGAATGGGGACAGGGGGCGGATGGCTACACCTTC
TRBJ2-3 . TRBV5-6 TRBD2 CASSVRSGRVGTDTQYF TGTGCCAGCAGCGTTAGAAGCGGGAGGGTCGGCACAGATACGCAGTATTTT
TRBJ2-7 . TRBV10-3 . CAISEGVRKDYEQYF TGTGCCATCAGTGAAGGCGTTCGGAAGGACTACGAGCAGTACTTC
TRBJ1-2 many TRBV7-3 . CASSSDGVSGYTF TGTGCCAGCAGCTCAGACGGGGTCTCTGGCTACACCTTC
TRBJ2-7 . TRBV7-9 . CASSHGFSYEQYF TGTGCCAGCAGCCATGGGTTCTCCTACGAGCAGTACTTC
TRBJ1-3 few TRBV19 . CASSTTGTSGNTIYF TGTGCCAGTTCAACCACAGGAACCTCTGGAAACACCATATATTTT
TRBJ1-1 many TRBV28 . CAIGMNTEAFF TGTGCCATCGGGATGAACACTGAAGCTTTCTTT
TRBJ1-3 . TRBV15 . CATSRDRSGGNTIYF TGTGCCACCAGCAGAGATCGGTCCGGGGGAAACACCATATATTTT
TRBJ1-1 many TRBV7-2 TRBD1 CASSSVRTGTFGTEAFF TGTGCCAGCAGCTCAGTTCGGACAGGGACTTTTGGCACTGAAGCTTTCTTT
TRBJ2-7 many TRBV9 TRBD1 CASSVGHRDSTYEQYF TGTGCCAGCAGCGTAGGTCATAGGGACAGCACTTACGAGCAGTACTTC
TRBJ2-3 many TRBV7-9 . CASRSRITDTQYF TGTGCCAGCAGGTCGAGAATCACAGATACGCAGTATTTT
TRBJ2-7 few TRBV20-1 TRBD2 CSARRLAGAYEQYF TGCAGTGCTAGGAGGCTAGCGGGCGCCTACGAGCAGTACTTC
TRBJ1-4 many TRBV12-3/TRBV12-4 TRBD1 CASSLGSTGTGVEKLFF TGTGCCAGCAGTTTAGGATCCACCGGGACAGGGGTTGAAAAACTGTTTTTT
TRBJ2-7 many TRBV6-1 TRBD2 CASSRAGLAGGNEQYF TGTGCCAGCAGTCGTGCGGGACTAGCGGGAGGAAACGAGCAGTACTTC
TRBJ2-6 . TRBV3-1 . CASSQTFQGGSSGANVLTF TGTGCCAGCAGCCAAACCTTCCAGGGGGGAAGCTCTGGGGCCAACGTCCTGACTTTC
TRBJ1-1 few TRBV15 . CATVSGRGTEAFF TGTGCCACCGTATCCGGGAGGGGAACTGAAGCTTTCTTT